The rows below give T cell receptor beta chains drawn from one sample of a study of STAT5B mutations in CD4+ large granular lymphocyte leukemia. Sequencing used immunoSEQ multiplex PCR; TCRdb keeps in-frame clones, though not all of them. The sample has around 21,000 clones; about 80% are singletons. Sequenced sample: CD4+ T cells from blood buffy coats. Receptors were obtained from a human donor in good health. Both conserved end residues are part of each CDR3. The D gene is left open where the match is weak. Size tells how often a clone was seen (once, few, many) or the class of an expanded clone, and some rows leave it out.

abundance	j_gene	d_gene	v_gene	CDR3aa	CDR3nt
.	TRBJ2-7	.	TRBV10-2	CASSDGRGGRDYEQYF	TGCGCCAGCAGCGACGGACGAGGGGGGCGGGACTACGAGCAGTACTTC
.	TRBJ1-2	.	TRBV30	CAWRGWVGYTF	TGTGCCTGGAGAGGGTGGGTCGGCTACACCTTC
once	TRBJ2-7	.	TRBV11-2	CASSPSYYEQYF	TGTGCCAGCAGCCCCTCCTACTACGAGCAGTACTTC
few	TRBJ2-3	.	TRBV28	CASNRPTDTQYF	TGTGCCAGCAATAGACCCACAGATACGCAGTATTTT
.	TRBJ2-3	.	TRBV25-1	CASSEWAKSGDTQYF	TGTGCCAGCAGTGAATGGGCCAAATCCGGGGATACGCAGTATTTT
.	TRBJ1-6	.	TRBV13	CASSPRDRAKNSPLHF	TGTGCCAGCAGCCCTCGCGACCGTGCGAAAAATTCACCCCTCCACTTT
.	TRBJ2-3	TRBD1	TRBV28	CASNSFQGGSTGGDTQYF	TGTGCCAGCAACTCCTTTCAGGGCGGCTCAACAGGGGGGGATACGCAGTATTTT
.	TRBJ2-7	TRBD1	TRBV6-5	CASSWTGGSYEQYF	TGTGCCAGCAGTTGGACAGGGGGCTCCTACGAGCAGTACTTC
.	TRBJ2-1	.	TRBV6-5	CASASAINEQFF	TGTGCCTCTGCTAGCGCCATCAATGAGCAGTTCTTC
.	TRBJ1-5	TRBD1	TRBV6-6	CASSQLDRGNQPQHF	TGTGCCAGCAGCCAACTTGACAGGGGTAATCAGCCCCAGCATTTT
once	TRBJ1-2	.	TRBV5-5	CASTLGYGVVGYGYTF	TGTGCCAGCACTCTGGGGTACGGAGTAGTGGGCTATGGCTACACCTTC
.	TRBJ2-7	.	TRBV19	CASSIDPRDTAYEQYF	TGTGCCAGTAGTATAGATCCGAGGGACACCGCCTACGAGCAGTACTTC
.	TRBJ2-6	TRBD2	TRBV5-1	CASSLREAGANVLTF	TGCGCCAGCAGCTTACGGGAGGCTGGGGCCAACGTCCTGACTTTC
.	TRBJ2-7	.	TRBV6-1	CASSRQAYEQYF	TGTGCCAGCAGCCGACAGGCCTACGAGCAGTACTTC